In its sample, the clone carrying this T cell receptor beta chain was seen a few times. Assay: immunoSEQ multiplex PCR; the TCRdb copy retains only in-frame clones and omits some. The sample lists around 38,000 clones; 76% were seen once. This entry belongs to a study of memory CD4+ T cells and cytomegalovirus serostatus. The sort gate was single viable CD3+CD4+CD8-CD45RO+ cells for memory CD4+ T cells. V lost 7 bases, J lost 0 bases, and 13 bases lay in between. CDR3 length: 15 amino acids. CDR1 SGHVS and CDR2 FQNEAQ come from the germline V gene. The sample comprised memory CD4+ T cells from blood. The J gene is TRBJ2-4, the V gene TRBV7-8, with D perhaps being TRBD1 or TRBD2 (5 bases each). This clonotype was sampled from an adult in good health and CMV-seronegative. The CDR3 protein is CASTLGRLAKNIQYF. CDR3 DNA: TGTGCCAGCACCCTGGGACGGTTAGCCAAAAACATTCAGTACTTC.